This TCR beta chain was captured by sequencing in a study of identifying expanded T cells in peripheral blood. In the case of this clone: Its antigen is unidentified.

During the collection period, no donor immune events like infections were recorded. Profiled with immunoSEQ multiplex PCR; TCRdb holds only in-frame clones, not every one. The data hold about 130,000 clones, with 75% to 90% observed a single time. Findings and caveats of the study: Across healthy donors, higher total template counts meant significantly greater roughly 2-week count variance.

The sequence came from a person aged 18-70 years in good health. Sequenced material: blood.

CDR3 residues: CASSLTRDYEQYF. CDR3 nucleotides: TGTGCCAGCAGCTTAACTAGGGACTACGAGCAGTACTTC. The gene calls are TRBV11-3 and TRBJ2-5; weak D call: TRBD2 (5 bases). The J call may be wrong; the DNA end is better matched by TRBJ2-7. CDR1 and CDR2 from the germline V gene are SGHNT and YENEEA. The CDR3 has 13 residues.